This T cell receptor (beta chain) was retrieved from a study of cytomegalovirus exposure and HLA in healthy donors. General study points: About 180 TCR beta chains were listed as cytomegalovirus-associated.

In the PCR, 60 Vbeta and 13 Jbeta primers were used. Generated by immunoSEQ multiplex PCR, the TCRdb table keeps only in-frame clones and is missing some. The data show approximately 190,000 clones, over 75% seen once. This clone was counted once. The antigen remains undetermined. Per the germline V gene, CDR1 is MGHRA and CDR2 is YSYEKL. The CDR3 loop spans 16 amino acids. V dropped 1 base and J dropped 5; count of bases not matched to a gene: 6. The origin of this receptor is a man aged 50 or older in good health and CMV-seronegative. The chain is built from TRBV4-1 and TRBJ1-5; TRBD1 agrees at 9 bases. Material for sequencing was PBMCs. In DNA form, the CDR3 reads TGCGCCAGCAGCCAAGTTGAGTGGACAGGGGATCAGCCCCAGCATTTT. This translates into CASSQVEWTGDQPQHF.